This entry lists 21 T cell receptor beta chains sequenced from one sample in a study of technical replicates of blood from a handful of donors. The table came from immunoSEQ multiplex PCR; TCRdb's copy has only in-frame clones and leaves some out. Of 90,000 to 100,000 clones in the sample, just under 95% were seen once. Specimen: T cells isolated from PBMCs. The receptors originated from a human donor in good health.

V gene TRBV29-1 combines with J gene TRBJ2-3; 10 nucleotides agree with TRBD1. V lost 3 bases and J lost 9; bases outside the gene matches: 15. The CDR3 covers 16 residues. CDR1 SQVTM and CDR2 ANQGSEA come from the germline V gene. CDR3 DNA sequence: TGCAGCGTTGAGACACCCGGGACAGGGGAAGTAGCCACGCAGTATTTT. This sequence encodes CSVETPGTGEVATQYF.

The V call is TRBV4-3, the J call TRBJ2-6, with a possible D match to TRBD2 (5 bases). Trimming took 1 base from V and 0 from J, leaving 22 bases between them. The length of the CDR3 is 21 residues. Germline V gene data show CDR1 as LGHNA and CDR2 as YSLEER. The CDR3 coding sequence is TGCGCCAGCAGCCAAGTTACCTTGGGGAGAGGAGCCTACTCTGGGGCCAACGTCCTGACTTTC. Its translation: CASSQVTLGRGAYSGANVLTF.

The chain recombines TRBV9 with TRBJ2-3, with 7 bases identical to TRBD2. CDR1 is SGDLS and CDR2 is YYNGEE in the germline V gene. The CDR3 extends over 12 amino acids. With 4 bases clipped from V and 10 bases from J, the junction kept 6 bases outside the gene matches. For the CDR3, the DNA is TGTGCCAGCAGCCCAGCGGGAAGTGCGCAGTATTTT. Translation gives CASSPAGSAQYF.

The chain uses TRBV4-2 and TRBJ1-1; D is unclear. The CDR3 runs to 15 residues. CDR1 and CDR2 from the germline V gene are LGHNA and YNFKEQ. The V and J ends lost 0 bases and 4 bases respectively, with 12 bases between them. CDR3 sequence reads: CASSQEPGILTEAFF. In DNA form, the CDR3 reads TGTGCCAGCAGCCAAGAACCGGGGATACTCACTGAAGCTTTCTTT.

The chain is built from TRBV6-1 and TRBJ1-2; TRBD1 is a possible D gene (5 bases). The length of the CDR3 is 14 residues. Per the germline V gene, CDR1 is MNHNS and CDR2 is SASEGT. Trimming shortened V by 9 bases and J by 5 bases, and 19 bases separated the two germline ends. The CDR3 nucleotides read TGTGCCAGTGGTAAGACCGACAGCCAATATGGCTACACCTTC. Translation: CASGKTDSQYGYTF.

The chain carries TRBV18 and TRBJ2-7, with 8 positions matching TRBD1. After removal of 3 bases from V and 4 bases from J, the junction contained 2 bases not matched to a gene. The germline V gene has CDR1 KGHSH and CDR2 LQKENI. This CDR3 region has 13 residues. Here the CDR3 DNA reads TGTGCCAGCTCACCGGACAGGGCGTACGAGCAGTACTTC. Protein product: CASSPDRAYEQYF. Combining the CDR3 with reference TRBV18 and TRBJ2-7 gives the whole variable domain NAGVMQNPRHLVRRRGQEARLRCSPMKGHSHVYWYRQLPEEGLKFMVYLQKENIIDESGMPKERFSAEFPKEGPSILRIQQVVRGDSAAYFCASSPDRAYEQYFGPGTRLTVT.

The V and J genes are TRBV5-8 and TRBJ1-1; 8 bases agree with TRBD1. Germline loops: CDR1 SGHTS, CDR2 YDEGEE. The CDR3 totals 16 residues. The J segment lost 6 bases and the V segment lost 4 bases, leaving 14 bases of the junction unmatched. In DNA form, the CDR3 reads TGTGCCAGCAGCCTACGACAGGGGTGGTATGGAGCTGAAGCTTTCTTT. Amino acid sequence: CASSLRQGWYGAEAFF. The full variable domain, rest sourced from reference TRBV5-8 and TRBJ1-1, is EAGVTQSPTHLIKTRGQQATLRCSPISGHTSVYWYQQALGLGLQFLLWYDEGEERNRGNFPPRFSGRQFPNYSSELNVNALELEDSALYLCASSLRQGWYGAEAFFGQGTRLTVV.

V usage is TRBV7-9 and J usage is TRBJ1-1, with no clear D. The CDR3 is 11 residues long. The V end was cut by 2 bases, the J end by 11 bases, with 9 bases between. CDR1 and CDR2 (germline): SEHNR, FQNEAQ (reference sequence). The CDR3 loop is CASSLSGEAFF. CDR3 coding DNA: TGTGCCAGCAGCTTATCCGGGGAGGCTTTCTTT.

This rearrangement joins TRBV7-3 to TRBJ2-1; 9 nucleotides line up with TRBD2. The CDR3 extends over 16 amino acids. In germline, CDR1 is SGHTA, CDR2 FQGTGA. V was pared by 4 bases and J by 6 bases, with 10 bases of the junction left unmatched. CDR3 amino acids: CASSSKPGLATNEQFF. The CDR3 nucleotides are TGTGCCAGCAGCTCCAAGCCGGGACTAGCTACCAATGAGCAGTTCTTC.

The J gene is TRBJ2-1, the V gene TRBV10-3; 8 bases agree with TRBD2. This CDR3 spans 14 amino acids. Germline lookup yields CDR1 ENHRY and CDR2 SYGVKD. After removal of 2 bases from V and 5 bases from J, the junction contained 2 bases not matched to a gene. DNA for the CDR3: TGTGCCATCAGTGAGATGGGACTAGACAATGAGCAGTTCTTC. This sequence encodes CAISEMGLDNEQFF.

This chain links TRBV11-2 with TRBJ1-4; 12 nucleotides match TRBD1. The CDR3 extends over 19 amino acids. J gave up 8 bases and V 0 bases, and 13 bases lay outside the gene matches. Germline loops: CDR1 SGHAT, CDR2 FQNNGV. This CDR3 is CASSLDARDRGPFGEKLFF. The CDR3 coding sequence is TGTGCCAGCAGCTTAGATGCCCGGGACAGGGGGCCGTTTGGAGAAAAACTGTTTTTT.

V is TRBV6-1 and J is TRBJ1-5; TRBD1 might be the D (6 bases). The germline gives CDR1 MNHNS, CDR2 SASEGT. The CDR3 consists of 16 residues. V lost 2 bases and J lost 4, with 15 bases in between. The CDR3 nucleotides read TGTGCCAGCAGTGAATTAGGCCAGGGGTCAAATCAGCCCCAGCATTTT. It encodes CASSELGQGSNQPQHF.

The J gene is TRBJ1-3, the V gene TRBV18, with TRBD1 matching over 7 bases. Germline trimming cut 3 bases from V and 0 bases from J; bases unmatched to any gene: 5. The CDR3 is made up of 16 amino acids. Germline CDR1 is KGHSH and CDR2 is LQKENI. The CDR3 spells CASSPGQKHSGNTIYF. DNA for the CDR3: TGTGCCAGCTCACCGGGACAGAAACACTCTGGAAACACCATATATTTT. Supplemented by reference TRBV18 and TRBJ1-3, the full variable domain reads NAGVMQNPRHLVRRRGQEARLRCSPMKGHSHVYWYRQLPEEGLKFMVYLQKENIIDESGMPKERFSAEFPKEGPSILRIQQVVRGDSAAYFCASSPGQKHSGNTIYFGEGSWLTVV.

This clone was seen only once. The chain recombines TRBV6-5 with TRBJ1-2; 7 nucleotides match TRBD1. V gave up 6 bases and J gave up 2 bases; unmatched junction bases: 3. This CDR3 region has 13 residues. Germline lookup yields CDR1 MNHEY and CDR2 SVGAGI. The CDR3 DNA follows: TGTGCCAGCAGGACGACAGGGAACTATGGCTACACCTTC. Translation gives CASRTTGNYGYTF.

The gene calls are TRBV30 and TRBJ2-7, with 8 bases fitting TRBD1. CDR3 length: 12 amino acids. V lost 5 bases and J lost 3; bases outside the gene matches: 3. Germline loops: CDR1 GTSNPN, CDR2 SVGIG (reference sequence). The CDR3 nucleotides read TGTGCCTGGGCAGGGGGCCGCTACGAGCAGTACTTC. Its translation: CAWAGGRYEQYF.

This clone has a handful of counts. The DNA of the CDR3 is TGTGCCAGCAGCCAATCGCCTCGGGGGAACACTGAAGCTTTCTTT. This codes for CASSQSPRGNTEAFF. The chain has TRBV16 and TRBJ1-1; the D is unclear. The CDR3 spans 15 residues. V gave up 0 bases and J gave up 1 base, with 9 bases separating them. Germline loops: CDR1 KGHSY, CDR2 FQNENV. Filled out from reference TRBV16 and TRBJ1-1, the complete variable domain reads GEEVAQTPKHLVRGEGQKAKLYCAPIKGHSYVFWYQQVLKNEFKFLISFQNENVFDETGMPKERFSAKCLPNSPCSLEIQATKLEDSAVYFCASSQSPRGNTEAFFGQGTRLTVV.

Concerning this clone: Other DNA sequences in the same sample also yield this CDR3. The chain has TRBV15 and TRBJ2-7, with 8 bases lining up with TRBD1. From germline, CDR1 is LNHNV and CDR2 YYDKDF (reference sequence). With 1 base clipped from V and 4 bases from J, the junction kept 3 bases outside the gene matches. The CDR3 has 14 amino acids. CDR3 region: CATSRGQGAYEQYF. CDR3 bases: TGTGCCACCAGCAGAGGCCAGGGGGCATACGAGCAGTACTTC.

The chain uses TRBV9 and TRBJ1-4, with 8 bases matching TRBD1. In germline, CDR1 is SGDLS, CDR2 YYNGEE. This CDR3 is built from 14 residues. With V trimmed by 4 bases and J by 7 bases, 6 bases remained unmatched. CDR3 sequence: CASSPGTGIEKLFF. The CDR3 DNA sequence: TGTGCCAGCAGCCCGGGGACAGGAATTGAAAAACTGTTTTTT.

The chain combines TRBV29-1 with TRBJ2-7; D is uncertain. Per the germline V gene, CDR1 is SQVTM and CDR2 is ANQGSEA. The CDR3 extends over 13 amino acids. The germline V and J ends were trimmed by 5 bases and 1 base, with 12 bases remaining between them. DNA of the CDR3: TGCAGCGTTCTTACAGATCGTTCCTACGAGCAGTACTTC. Its translation: CSVLTDRSYEQYF.

V is TRBV7-3 and J is TRBJ2-1; D gene ambiguous. This CDR3 spans 15 amino acids. V lost 3 bases and J 0 bases, leaving 9 bases between the germline ends. The germline gives CDR1 SGHTA, CDR2 FQGTGA. CDR3 in amino acids: CASSFSWSSYNEQFF. The DNA of the CDR3 is TGTGCCAGCAGCTTTTCGTGGAGCTCCTACAATGAGCAGTTCTTC.

The genes are TRBV29-1 and TRBJ2-1; tentative D call: TRBD2 (5 bases). The CDR3 contains 12 residues. Germline V gene sequence: CDR1 SQVTM, CDR2 ANQGSEA. Written as DNA, the CDR3 is TGCAGTCCATGGGTAGCCGGAGGTGAGCAGTTCTTC. Translated: CSPWVAGGEQFF.